These 9 T cell receptor beta chains share one sample of origin, sequenced in a study of response to subunit inactivated influenza vaccine (dated by TCRdb to 2017 to 2018). Library construction relied on RT-PCR. The instrument given in TCRdb is Illumina HiSeq 2500. Using fastp trimming at Q25 and MiXCR clonotype assembly, TCRdb reanalyzed the public sequencing data and kept in-frame beta chains. Each CDR3 protein appears once, grouped with its most common genes and DNA. For this sample the table gives more than 550,000 distinct CDR3 sequences, of which around 11% were detected only once. The ten largest make up 9.5% to 13% of the sample. Source: PBMCs from blood, taken on the day of vaccination. These receptors were obtained from a man aged 50 or older who received an inactivated influenza vaccine. Donor details come from another sample of the same person, matched by shared clones.

Only a few counts were recorded for this clonotype. This rearrangement joins TRBV4-1 to TRBJ2-2; TRBD2 matches 8 bases. CDR1 and CDR2 (germline): MGHRA, YSYEKL. J was trimmed by 0 bases and V by 3 bases; bases with no gene match: 6. The CDR3 is 17 residues long. The CDR3, as DNA: TGCGCCAGCAGCCACCCTAGCGGGTGGACGAACACCGGGGAGCTGTTTTTT. This encodes CASSHPSGWTNTGELFF.

In this sample, this clonotype turned up a few times. The chain has TRBV15 and TRBJ2-5; unclear D gene. CDR1 is LNHNV, CDR2 YYDKDF, per germline (reference sequence). Trimming cost V 2 bases and J 4 bases, with 8 bases left between them. The CDR3 runs to 13 residues. Here the CDR3 reads CATSRPLPETQYF. The CDR3, as DNA: TGTGCCACCAGCAGACCACTCCCAGAGACCCAGTACTTC.

The V and J genes are TRBV5-1 and TRBJ2-5, with a tentative D call TRBD2 (6 bases). Germline-derived CDR1 and CDR2 are SGHRS and YFSETQ. Deletions cut 0 bases from V and 2 bases from J, with 14 bases between. The CDR3 loop spans 16 amino acids. The CDR3 region is CASSLGPRTNQETQYF. For the CDR3, the DNA is TGCGCCAGCAGCTTGGGGCCAAGGACTAATCAAGAGACCCAGTACTTC. Together with reference TRBV5-1 and TRBJ2-5, the CDR3 gives the full variable domain: KAGVTQTPRYLIKTRGQQVTLSCSPISGHRSVSWYQQTPGQGLQFLFEYFSETQRNKGNFPGRFSGRQFSNSRSEMNVSTLELGDSALYLCASSLGPRTNQETQYFGPGTRLLVL.

This clonotype was detected a few times. The V call is TRBV28, the J call TRBJ2-7, with D unresolved. V was clipped by 7 bases and J by 6 bases, with 16 bases between them. Germline CDR1 and CDR2: MDHEN and SYDVKM. The CDR3 totals 13 residues. CDR3 protein: CASMPDVFGEQYF. For the CDR3, the DNA is TGTGCCAGCATGCCAGACGTATTTGGCGAGCAGTACTTC.

This clonotype was picked up many times. The CDR3 bases are TGTGCCAGCAGCCAGACTAGCGGGGGGGCCGATACGCAGTATTTT. Translating it yields CASSQTSGGADTQYF. The rearrangement links TRBV7-2 to TRBJ2-3, with 14 bases that match TRBD2. Per the germline V gene, CDR1 is SGHTA and CDR2 is FQGNSA. The CDR3 contains 15 residues. V shed 5 bases and J 6 bases; nucleotides not matched to a gene: 4.

This clonotype was detected a few times. The CDR3 coding sequence is TGTGCCAGCAGCTCTCTCCCGGCAGAGGGCGTCCATGGCTACACCTTC. This codes for CASSSLPAEGVHGYTF. The chain links TRBV7-9 to TRBJ1-2; no clear D gene. The V end was cut by 4 bases, the J end by 6 bases, with 21 bases between. Germline CDR1 reads SEHNR; CDR2 reads FQNEAQ (reference sequence). The CDR3 extends over 16 amino acids. The variable domain in full, completed from reference TRBV7-9 and TRBJ1-2, reads DTGVSQNPRHKITKRGQNVTFRCDPISEHNRLYWYRQTLGQGPEFLTYFQNEAQLEKSRLLSDRFSAERPKGSFSTLEIQRTEQGDSAMYLCASSSLPAEGVHGYTFGSGTRLTVV.

This clonotype has more than one count but fewer than ten. This rearrangement joins TRBV12-3 or TRBV12-4 to TRBJ2-1; TRBD1 matches at 7 bases. V dropped 7 bases and J dropped 8; count of bases not matched to a gene: 5. The CDR3 extends over 12 amino acids. The DNA for the CDR3 is TGTGCCAGCAAACAGGGGTATGATGAGCAGTTCTTC. Protein sequence: CASKQGYDEQFF.

The gene calls are TRBV6-2 or TRBV6-3 and TRBJ2-2; 11 nucleotides match TRBD2. The V segment lost 1 base and the J segment 6 bases; nucleotides outside the gene matches: 7. Germline-derived CDR1 and CDR2 are MNHEY and SVGEGT. The CDR3 runs to 17 residues. The CDR3 is CASSYYLAGGPAGELFF. The CDR3, as DNA: TGTGCCAGCAGTTACTATCTAGCGGGGGGTCCCGCCGGGGAGCTGTTTTTT.

This clonotype came up a few times. The rearrangement links TRBV4-3 to TRBJ2-7; TRBD2 is a possible D gene (5 bases). The V and J ends lost 0 bases and 2 bases respectively, with 11 bases between them. This CDR3 spans 15 amino acids. Germline V gene lookup returns CDR1 LGHNA and CDR2 YSLEER. The CDR3 sequence is CASSQDTPGAYEQYF. The CDR3 DNA reads as TGCGCCAGCAGCCAAGATACACCCGGGGCCTACGAGCAGTACTTC.